This is a list of T cell receptor beta chains from one sample in a study of blood T cell repertoires in COVID-19. Method: immunoSEQ multiplex PCR; TCRdb's copy keeps in-frame clones and lacks some. The sample lists about 200,000 clones; over 80% were seen once. Source material: PBMCs or T cells enriched from blood (not recorded which). Receptor source: a woman aged 30 to 39 who had been exposed to COVID-19. The CDR3 runs from the conserved cysteine through the conserved F or W. D genes are given only for firm matches. The listing skips clone size in some rows; elsewhere it reads once, few, many or a size class.

D gene	J gene	V gene	clone size	CDR3 DNA	CDR3 protein
TRBD1	TRBJ2-7	TRBV2	-	TGTGCCAGCCCTGGGGGGACAGGGGGGTCCTACGAGCAGTACTTC	CASPGGTGGSYEQYF
TRBD1	TRBJ1-2	TRBV23-1	once	TGCGCCAGCAGTCGTCGGACAGGGGGCGGCTACACCTTC	CASSRRTGGGYTF
TRBD1	TRBJ1-2	TRBV6-4	-	TGTGCCAGCAGCTGGACAGGGGAGAGCCTAGGCTACACCTTC	CASSWTGESLGYTF
TRBD1	TRBJ1-1	TRBV24-1	-	TGTGCCACCAGCCAGGGGGCGAACACTGAAGCTTTCTTT	CATSQGANTEAFF
TRBD1	TRBJ1-2	TRBV5-1	-	TGCGCCAGCAGCCACGGGACAGGGTCGTTCGGCTACACCTTC	CASSHGTGSFGYTF
-	TRBJ2-5	TRBV3-1/TRBV3-2	-	TGTGCCAGCAGCCAGCAGGGGGGAGAGACCCAGTACTTC	CASSQQGGETQYF
-	TRBJ2-3	TRBV19	-	TGTGCCAGTAGCCTAGGGGGACTACGGGGCGGAGATACGCAGTATTTT	CASSLGGLRGGDTQYF
TRBD2	TRBJ2-3	TRBV3-1/TRBV3-2	-	TGTGCCAGCAGTCAATTCTGGGGGGGAGGCACAGATACGCAGTATTTT	CASSQFWGGGTDTQYF
TRBD2	TRBJ2-1	TRBV9	-	TGTGCCAGCAGCGCGAATTTAGCGGGTTCCTACAATGAGCAGTTCTTC	CASSANLAGSYNEQFF
-	TRBJ1-3	TRBV6-1	-	TGTGCCAGCAGTGAATTGGTGGGGGGAGGAGGAAACACCATATATTTT	CASSELVGGGGNTIYF
-	TRBJ1-4	TRBV30	-	TGTGCCTGGAAAGGGGGACCATCTATTGAAAAACTGTTTTTT	CAWKGGPSIEKLFF
TRBD1	TRBJ1-2	TRBV5-8	-	TGTGCCAGCAGCAAGGACAGGGGGCTCTATGGCTACACCTTC	CASSKDRGLYGYTF
-	TRBJ2-7	TRBV9	once	TGTGCCAGCAGCGTGGACATGGGCGAGACCTACGAGCAGTACTTC	CASSVDMGETYEQYF
TRBD1	TRBJ1-2	TRBV7-6	few	TGTGCCAGCAGTCCACAATGGAGGGGGCAAAACTATGGCTACACCTTC	CASSPQWRGQNYGYTF
TRBD2	TRBJ2-7	TRBV10-3	-	TGTGCCATCAGTGAGTCGGGCACCGGGGGGGCCTACGAGCAGTACTTC	CAISESGTGGAYEQYF
TRBD1	TRBJ1-2	TRBV10-3	-	TGTGCCATCAGTGAGGTGGGACAGGGTAATCGGAATGGCTACACCTTC	CAISEVGQGNRNGYTF
-	TRBJ1-3	TRBV30	-	TGTGCCTGTTTATATAGAAACACCATATATTTT	CACLYRNTIYF
TRBD1	TRBJ1-2	TRBV10-3	-	TGTGCCATCTGGACAGGGCCTAACTATGGCTACACCTTC	CAIWTGPNYGYTF
-	TRBJ1-4	TRBV30	-	TGTGCCTGGAGGCCAGGCCAGGAAAAACTGTTTTTT	CAWRPGQEKLFF
TRBD1	TRBJ2-2	TRBV15	-	TGTGCCACCAGTCCCGGGACAGGGAGGACCGGGGAGCTGTTTTTT	CATSPGTGRTGELFF
-	TRBJ1-6	TRBV7-2	-	TGTGCCAGCAGCTTAGCCGGGGGGTCACCCCTCCACTTT	CASSLAGGSPLHF
-	TRBJ1-1	TRBV9	-	TGTGCCAGCAGACCAGGGGAGTCTGAAGCTTTCTTT	CASRPGESEAFF
TRBD2	TRBJ2-1	TRBV13	-	TGTGCCAGCAGCGGCCCCGGGACTAGCGGGGACTATGAGCAGTTCTTC	CASSGPGTSGDYEQFF
TRBD2	TRBJ2-1	TRBV5-6	-	TGTGCCAGCAGCTTGGCCGGAAGCGGGGGGGTCGATGAGCAGTTCTTC	CASSLAGSGGVDEQFF
TRBD2	TRBJ2-5	TRBV9	-	TGTGCCAGCAGCGACCGGGGCGGGAGTGGAGAGACCCAGTACTTC	CASSDRGGSGETQYF
-	TRBJ2-1	TRBV7-2	once	TGTGCCAGCAGCTTACGCAGGGCGACAATCGAGCAGTTCTTC	CASSLRRATIEQFF
-	TRBJ2-1	TRBV14	-	TGTGCCAGCAGCCAATCTAGCCACGGTGAGCAGTTCTTC	CASSQSSHGEQFF
TRBD1	TRBJ1-2	TRBV3-1/TRBV3-2	-	TGTGCCAGCAGCCAAGAGGACAGGGCCTATGGCTACACCTTC	CASSQEDRAYGYTF
-	TRBJ1-1	TRBV6-5	-	TGTGCCAGCATTTGGGGCAGGAACACTGAAGCTTTCTTT	CASIWGRNTEAFF
TRBD2	TRBJ2-7	TRBV30	-	TGTGCCTCAAGAGGGGCGGGGGGCGAGCAGTACTTC	CASRGAGGEQYF
TRBD1	TRBJ1-1	TRBV5-8	-	TGTGCCAGCAGCTCGGGACAGTACCTTTCGAACACTGAAGCTTTCTTT	CASSSGQYLSNTEAFF
TRBD1	TRBJ1-6	TRBV4-1	-	TGCGCCAGCAGCCACCCACCGGGACAGGGGGATTCACCCCTCCACTTT	CASSHPPGQGDSPLHF